The 3 T cell receptor beta chains in this list originate from one sample, sequenced in a study of OX40 agonist ivuxolimab in advanced cancers. The table came from immunoSEQ multiplex PCR; TCRdb's copy has only in-frame clones and leaves some out. The profile shows roughly 17,000 clones, around three quarters of them singletons. This specimen was CD4+ or CD8+ T cells sorted from blood, taken in a trial of the OX40 agonist ivuxolimab. Receptor source: an adult with an advanced solid tumor such as melanoma, head and neck, liver or kidney cancer.

This chain joins TRBV27 and TRBJ2-7, with D possibly being TRBD1 or TRBD2 (5 bases each). The V gene lost 2 bases and the J gene lost 4 bases, with 15 bases spanning the gap. The CDR3 contains 15 residues. Germline lookup yields CDR1 MNHEY and CDR2 SMNVEV (reference sequence). The CDR3: CASSLGVGDPYEQYF. In DNA form, the CDR3 reads TGTGCCAGCAGTTTAGGGGTGGGGGATCCGTACGAGCAGTACTTC.

The genes are TRBV25-1 and TRBJ2-7, with D possibly matching TRBD2 (5 bases). This CDR3 has 14 amino acids. Trimming took 1 base from V and 6 from J, leaving 13 bases between them. Germline V gene lookup returns CDR1 MGHDK and CDR2 SYGVNS. The CDR3 is CASSELRRAGEQYF. The CDR3 DNA reads as TGTGCCAGCAGTGAATTAAGGCGGGCCGGCGAGCAGTACTTC.

J is TRBJ2-3 and V is TRBV7-2, with 7 bases matching TRBD1. Germline trimming cut 3 bases from V and 4 bases from J; bases unmatched to any gene: 1. Germline V gene lookup returns CDR1 SGHTA and CDR2 FQGNSA. The CDR3 covers 13 residues. CDR3 bases: TGTGCCAGCAGCTTCGGGACAGCAGATACGCAGTATTTT. It translates to CASSFGTADTQYF.